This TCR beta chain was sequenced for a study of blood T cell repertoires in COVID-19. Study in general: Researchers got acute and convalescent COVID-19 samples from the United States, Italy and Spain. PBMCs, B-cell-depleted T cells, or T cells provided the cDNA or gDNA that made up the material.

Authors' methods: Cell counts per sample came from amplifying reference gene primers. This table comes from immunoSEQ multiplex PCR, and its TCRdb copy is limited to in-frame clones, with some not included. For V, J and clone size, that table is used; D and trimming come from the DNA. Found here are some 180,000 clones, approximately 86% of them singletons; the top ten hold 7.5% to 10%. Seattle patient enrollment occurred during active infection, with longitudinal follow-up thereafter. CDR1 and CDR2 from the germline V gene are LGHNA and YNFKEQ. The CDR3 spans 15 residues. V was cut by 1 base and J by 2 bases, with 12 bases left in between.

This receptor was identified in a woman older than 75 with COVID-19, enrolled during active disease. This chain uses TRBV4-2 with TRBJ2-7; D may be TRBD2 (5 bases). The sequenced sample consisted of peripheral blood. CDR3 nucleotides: TGTGCCAGCAGCCAAGCTACTAGGGCTCCCTACGAGCAGTACTTC. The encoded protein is CASSQATRAPYEQYF.